The clone carrying this T cell receptor beta chain was found a few times. The antigen is undetermined. Using immunoSEQ multiplex PCR, the repertoire was profiled, and TCRdb retains in-frame clones only, with some absent. The sample shows tens of thousands of clones, roughly 97% of them seen only once. The data were obtained in a study of cytomegalovirus exposure and HLA in healthy donors. Findings and limits, study-wide: Clusters of TCRs from the first cohort tended to co-occur in the roughly 120 validation repertoires (as a later analysis found).

In germline, CDR1 is LGHNA, CDR2 YSLEER. This CDR3 contains 15 residues. Trimming pared 3 bases from V and 4 bases from J, leaving 15 bases between. This TCR derives from a man aged 18 to 29 in good health and CMV-seronegative. V and J are TRBV4-3 and TRBJ1-2; no reliable D call. Material: PBMCs. CDR3 bases: TGCGCCAGCAGCCATCCCGGAGGGAATTTCTATGGCTACACCTTC. Its translation is CASSHPGGNFYGYTF.